The entry that follows covers one TCR beta chain sequence. The data belong to a study of cytomegalovirus exposure and HLA in healthy donors. V shed 0 bases and J shed 2 bases, with 11 bases lying between them. The germline V gene has CDR1 SGHRS and CDR2 YFSETQ. The CDR3 covers 15 residues. The PCR made use of 60 Vbeta and 13 Jbeta primers. Sequenced by immunoSEQ multiplex PCR; TCRdb stores in-frame clones only, minus some. The sample lists about 150,000 clones, about 83% occurring once. The receptor was isolated from a woman aged 35 to 49 in good health and CMV-seronegative. The rearrangement links TRBV5-1 to TRBJ1-1; D may be TRBD1 (6 bases). Sequencing used PBMCs. CDR3 bases: TGCGCCAGCAGCTTGGTGGCGGGGGCTAACACTGAAGCTTTCTTT. Its protein is CASSLVAGANTEAFF.